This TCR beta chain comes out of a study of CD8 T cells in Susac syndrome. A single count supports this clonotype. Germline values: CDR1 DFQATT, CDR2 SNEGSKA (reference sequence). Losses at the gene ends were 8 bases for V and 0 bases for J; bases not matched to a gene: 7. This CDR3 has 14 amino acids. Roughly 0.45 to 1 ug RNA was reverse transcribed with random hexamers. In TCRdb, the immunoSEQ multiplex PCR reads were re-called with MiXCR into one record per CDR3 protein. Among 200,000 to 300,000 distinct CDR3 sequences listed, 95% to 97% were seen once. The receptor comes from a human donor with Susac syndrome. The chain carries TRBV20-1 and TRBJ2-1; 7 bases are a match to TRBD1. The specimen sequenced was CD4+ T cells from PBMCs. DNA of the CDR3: TGCAGTATAAGGACAGGCCGCTCCTACAATGAGCAGTTCTTC. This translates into CSIRTGRSYNEQFF.